The sample holds one count of the clone carrying this T cell receptor (beta chain). This record comes from a study of blood T cell repertoires in COVID-19. On the study more broadly: T cells, B-cell-depleted T cells, or PBMCs supplied cDNA or gDNA.

Seattle patients were enrolled during active infection and followed longitudinally. Trimming pared 0 bases from V and 3 bases from J, leaving 15 bases between. The CDR3 is made up of 17 amino acids. Germline CDR1 is WSHSY and CDR2 is SAAADI. Clones were read by immunoSEQ multiplex PCR, and TCRdb kept only the in-frame ones, dropping some. Found here are 300,000 or so clones, just over 90% of them singletons; the top ten hold around 2.2%. This clonotype was sampled from a woman between 25 and 40 years old with COVID-19, enrolled during active disease. Sequences were obtained from peripheral blood. The chain combines TRBV10-2 with TRBJ1-5, with a weak D call TRBD1 (6 bases). CDR3 in DNA: TGCGCCAGCAGTGAGTCGACATGGGGGGGGGCCAATCAGCCCCAGCATTTT. This codes for CASSESTWGGANQPQHF.